Listed below are T cell receptor beta chains from one sample, sequenced in a study of shared clonotypes between healthy human individuals. Using immunoSEQ multiplex PCR, the repertoire was profiled, and TCRdb retains in-frame clones only, with some absent. This sample has 500,000 to 550,000 clones, with about 96% found just once. Sequencing input: naive CD4+ T cells sorted from blood. All receptors derive from a woman in her twenties or thirties in good health. Both conserved end residues are part of each CDR3. A D gene is named only where the DNA matches it firmly. Expanded clones get a size class; other rows say once, few or many, or leave the size out.

14 | TRBD2 | TRBJ2-7 | TRBV18 | - | CASSSGSRNFAQYF | TGTGCCAGCTCCAGCGGGAGTCGGAACTTTGCGCAGTACTTC
14 | TRBD2 | TRBJ2-7 | TRBV30 | - | CAWRLSGRPYEQYF | TGTGCCTGGAGGCTTAGCGGGAGGCCCTACGAGCAGTACTTC
16 | - | TRBJ2-3 | TRBV5-1 | - | CASSFVPRDSTDTQYF | TGCGCCAGCAGCTTTGTCCCGCGAGACAGCACAGATACGCAGTATTTT
13 | - | TRBJ2-1 | TRBV5-1 | - | CASSLERGDKQFF | TGCGCCAGCAGCTTAGAAAGAGGGGACAAACAGTTCTTC
14 | - | TRBJ2-1 | TRBV19 | - | CASSIALESNEQFF | TGTGCCAGTAGTATAGCCCTTGAGTCCAATGAGCAGTTCTTC
20 | TRBD1 | TRBJ1-5 | TRBV4-2 | - | CASSQRLVQGARYSNQPQHF | TGTGCCAGCAGCCAACGGCTCGTACAGGGGGCCCGGTATAGCAATCAGCCCCAGCATTTT
15 | TRBD1 | TRBJ1-5 | TRBV4-2 | - | CASSPTQGDRQPQHF | TGTGCCAGCAGCCCTACACAGGGGGATCGGCAGCCCCAGCATTTT
11 | - | TRBJ2-7 | TRBV20-1 | once | CSASSPGRQYF | TGCAGTGCTAGCTCGCCAGGGAGGCAGTACTTC
14 | TRBD1 | TRBJ2-7 | TRBV28 | - | CASRGQGKAYERYF | TGTGCCAGCAGAGGACAGGGGAAGGCCTACGAGCGGTACTTC
16 | TRBD2 | TRBJ2-3 | TRBV4-2 | - | CASSRSSGSLADTQYF | TGTGCCAGCAGCCGTTCTAGCGGGAGCCTCGCAGATACGCAGTATTTT
15 | TRBD2 | TRBJ2-7 | TRBV27 | - | CASSLSGRALREQYF | TGTGCCAGCAGTCTTAGCGGGAGGGCCCTGAGAGAGCAGTACTTC
13 | TRBD2 | TRBJ2-5 | TRBV29-1 | - | CRSIPGGPETQYF | TGCAGGTCAATCCCGGGAGGGCCGGAGACCCAGTACTTC
14 | - | TRBJ2-3 | TRBV2 | - | CASSVMRSTDTQYF | TGTGCCAGCAGTGTTATGCGGAGCACAGATACGCAGTATTTT
15 | TRBD1 | TRBJ1-5 | TRBV6-6 | once | CASSYGQGESQPQHF | TGTGCCAGCAGTTATGGACAGGGTGAGAGTCAGCCCCAGCATTTT
15 | TRBD2 | TRBJ2-1 | TRBV28 | - | CASSELAGGAPEQFF | TGTGCCAGCAGTGAACTAGCGGGAGGCGCCCCCGAGCAGTTCTTC
16 | - | TRBJ1-2 | TRBV5-6 | - | CASSLAYPRVYYGYTF | TGTGCCAGCAGCTTGGCCTACCCCAGGGTTTACTATGGCTACACCTTC
13 | TRBD1 | TRBJ1-1 | TRBV28 | - | CASRLTGVTEAFF | TGTGCCAGCAGACTGACAGGGGTCACTGAAGCTTTCTTT
14 | TRBD2 | TRBJ2-7 | TRBV27 | - | CASRSGLAGDEQYF | TGTGCCAGCAGGTCCGGACTAGCGGGAGACGAGCAGTACTTC
13 | TRBD2 | TRBJ2-7 | TRBV13 | - | CASGQTSGSEQYF | TGTGCCAGCGGACAGACTAGCGGCTCCGAGCAGTACTTC
11 | - | TRBJ2-7 | TRBV7-9 | - | CASSLQAEQYF | TGTGCCAGCAGCCTACAGGCCGAGCAGTACTTC
15 | - | TRBJ2-2 | TRBV2 | once | CASSEEQMNTGELFF | TGTGCCAGCAGTGAGGAACAGATGAACACCGGGGAGCTGTTTTTT
16 | TRBD1 | TRBJ2-1 | TRBV15 | - | CATSRPPGTDLDEQFF | TGTGCCACCAGCAGGCCACCCGGGACAGATCTGGATGAGCAGTTCTTC
13 | TRBD1 | TRBJ2-6 | TRBV29-1 | - | CSVLGQGAGVLTF | TGCAGCGTATTGGGACAGGGGGCCGGAGTCCTGACTTTC
13 | - | TRBJ1-1 | TRBV6-5 | - | CASSYSENTEAFF | TGTGCCAGCAGTTACAGCGAGAACACTGAAGCTTTCTTT
14 | TRBD1 | TRBJ2-1 | TRBV27 | - | CASRRQGIYNEQFF | TGTGCCAGCAGACGACAGGGTATCTACAATGAGCAGTTCTTC
16 | TRBD2 | TRBJ2-3 | TRBV5-4 | once | CASSSKLAGISDTQYF | TGTGCCAGCAGCTCAAAACTAGCGGGAATCTCAGATACGCAGTATTTT
13 | - | TRBJ2-7 | TRBV2 | - | CASRAPNSYEQYF | TGTGCCAGCAGGGCCCCGAACTCATACGAGCAGTACTTC
15 | TRBD1 | TRBJ2-2 | TRBV10-1 | once | CASSESKGAAGELFF | TGCGCCAGCAGTGAGAGTAAGGGGGCCGCCGGGGAGCTGTTTTTT
13 | - | TRBJ2-3 | TRBV7-3 | - | CASSPARVYTQYF | TGTGCCAGCAGCCCCGCCAGGGTGTATACGCAGTATTTT
15 | TRBD2 | TRBJ2-7 | TRBV29-1 | - | CSVSGREDSVGEQYF | TGCAGCGTTTCGGGGCGGGAGGACAGCGTGGGCGAGCAGTACTTC
14 | - | TRBJ1-2 | TRBV10-2 | - | CASSLPGGSYGYTF | TGCGCCAGCAGTCTACCGGGGGGTTCATATGGCTACACCTTC